This T cell receptor (beta chain) was identified during a study of CD8+CD57+ T cells in acquired aplastic anemia. According to the study, genomic DNA was the template for TCR beta VDJ and CDR3 profiling. TCRdb re-called the reads through MiXCR, storing one row per CDR3 protein. The repertoire consists of about 220,000 distinct CDR3 sequences, with 30% to 40% occurring once and the leading ten covering around 1.1%. This clonotype was detected ten times or more. The receptor was isolated from a human donor in good health, serving as a control. Material for sequencing was sorted CD4+, CD8+, or CD8+CD57+ T cells (not recorded which) from PBMCs.

CDR3 DNA: TGTGCCAGCAGCCAATACCGTGCCGCCCACACCTTC. Amino acid sequence: CASSQYRAAHTF. The genes are TRBV4-2 and TRBJ1-2, with D hard to call. The ends were cut back, 2 bases at V and 12 bases at J, with 13 bases in the middle. CDR3 size: 12 residues. CDR1 LGHNA and CDR2 YNFKEQ come from the germline V gene.